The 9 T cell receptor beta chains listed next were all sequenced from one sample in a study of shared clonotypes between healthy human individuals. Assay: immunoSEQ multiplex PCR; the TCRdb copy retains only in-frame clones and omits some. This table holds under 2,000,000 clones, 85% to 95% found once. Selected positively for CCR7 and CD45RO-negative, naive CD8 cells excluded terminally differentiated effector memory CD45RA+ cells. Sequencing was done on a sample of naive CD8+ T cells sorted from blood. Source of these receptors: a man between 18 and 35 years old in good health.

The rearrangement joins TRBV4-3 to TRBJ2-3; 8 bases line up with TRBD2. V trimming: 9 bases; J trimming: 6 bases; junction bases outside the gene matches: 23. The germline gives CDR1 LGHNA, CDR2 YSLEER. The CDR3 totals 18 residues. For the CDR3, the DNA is TGCGCCAGTATTCCCTCACCCAAGCGGGAGTGTAAGGGCGATACGCAGTATTTT. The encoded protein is CASIPSPKRECKGDTQYF.

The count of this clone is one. The DNA for the CDR3 is TGCGCCAGCAGCCAAGGACCGAGTTGGGTCGGCTACGAGCAGTACTTC. Translated, it gives CASSQGPSWVGYEQYF. The chain has TRBV4-1 and TRBJ2-7; no clear D. Germline V lookup: CDR1 MGHRA, CDR2 YSYEKL. The CDR3 totals 16 residues. Trimming cost V 1 base and J 3 bases, with 16 bases left between them.

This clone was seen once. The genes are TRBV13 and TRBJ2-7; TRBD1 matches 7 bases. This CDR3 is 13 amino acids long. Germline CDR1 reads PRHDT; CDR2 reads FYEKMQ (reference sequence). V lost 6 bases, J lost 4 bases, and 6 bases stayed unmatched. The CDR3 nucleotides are TGTGCCAGCAGTCCCCCGGGACAGTACGAGCAGTACTTC. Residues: CASSPPGQYEQYF.

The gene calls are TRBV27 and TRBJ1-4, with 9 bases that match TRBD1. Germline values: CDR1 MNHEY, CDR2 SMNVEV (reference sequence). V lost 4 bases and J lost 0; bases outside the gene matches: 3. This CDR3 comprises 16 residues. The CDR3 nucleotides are TGTGCCAGCAGTTCCCGACAGGGGGCAACTAATGAAAAACTGTTTTTT. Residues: CASSSRQGATNEKLFF.

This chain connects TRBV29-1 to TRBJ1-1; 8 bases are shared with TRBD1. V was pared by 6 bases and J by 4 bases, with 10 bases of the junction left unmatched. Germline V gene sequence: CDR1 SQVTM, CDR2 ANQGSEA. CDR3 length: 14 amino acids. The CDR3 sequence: CSVGGQALSTEAFF. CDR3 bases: TGCAGCGTGGGGGGACAGGCCCTGAGCACTGAAGCTTTCTTT.

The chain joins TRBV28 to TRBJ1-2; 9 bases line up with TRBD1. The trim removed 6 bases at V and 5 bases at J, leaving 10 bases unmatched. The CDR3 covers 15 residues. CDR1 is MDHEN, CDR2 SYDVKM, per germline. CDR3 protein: CASSLARDRAYGYTF. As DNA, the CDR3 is TGTGCCAGCAGCTTAGCCCGGGACAGGGCTTATGGCTACACCTTC.

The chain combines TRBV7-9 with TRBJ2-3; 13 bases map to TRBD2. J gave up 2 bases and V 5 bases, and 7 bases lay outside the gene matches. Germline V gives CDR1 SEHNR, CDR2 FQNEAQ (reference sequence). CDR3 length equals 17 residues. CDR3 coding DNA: TGTGCCAGCAGCCCCTCCGGGACTAGCGGGGTCACAGATACGCAGTATTTT. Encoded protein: CASSPSGTSGVTDTQYF. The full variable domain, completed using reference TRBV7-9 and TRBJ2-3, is DTGVSQNPRHKITKRGQNVTFRCDPISEHNRLYWYRQTLGQGPEFLTYFQNEAQLEKSRLLSDRFSAERPKGSFSTLEIQRTEQGDSAMYLCASSPSGTSGVTDTQYFGPGTRLTVL.

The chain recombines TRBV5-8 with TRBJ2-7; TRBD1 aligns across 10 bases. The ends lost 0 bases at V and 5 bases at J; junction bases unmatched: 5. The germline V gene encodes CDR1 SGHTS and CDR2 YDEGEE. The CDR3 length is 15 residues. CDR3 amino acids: CASSLVGQGFDEQYF. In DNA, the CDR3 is TGTGCCAGCAGCTTGGTGGGACAGGGGTTCGACGAGCAGTACTTC.

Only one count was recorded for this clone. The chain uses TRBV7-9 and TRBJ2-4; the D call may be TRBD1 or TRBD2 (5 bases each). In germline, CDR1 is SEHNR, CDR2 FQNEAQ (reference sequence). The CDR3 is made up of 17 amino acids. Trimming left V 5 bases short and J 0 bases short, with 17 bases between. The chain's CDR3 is CASSPPSGTLAKNIQYF. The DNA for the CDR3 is TGTGCCAGCAGCCCACCCTCCGGGACCCTAGCCAAAAACATTCAGTACTTC.